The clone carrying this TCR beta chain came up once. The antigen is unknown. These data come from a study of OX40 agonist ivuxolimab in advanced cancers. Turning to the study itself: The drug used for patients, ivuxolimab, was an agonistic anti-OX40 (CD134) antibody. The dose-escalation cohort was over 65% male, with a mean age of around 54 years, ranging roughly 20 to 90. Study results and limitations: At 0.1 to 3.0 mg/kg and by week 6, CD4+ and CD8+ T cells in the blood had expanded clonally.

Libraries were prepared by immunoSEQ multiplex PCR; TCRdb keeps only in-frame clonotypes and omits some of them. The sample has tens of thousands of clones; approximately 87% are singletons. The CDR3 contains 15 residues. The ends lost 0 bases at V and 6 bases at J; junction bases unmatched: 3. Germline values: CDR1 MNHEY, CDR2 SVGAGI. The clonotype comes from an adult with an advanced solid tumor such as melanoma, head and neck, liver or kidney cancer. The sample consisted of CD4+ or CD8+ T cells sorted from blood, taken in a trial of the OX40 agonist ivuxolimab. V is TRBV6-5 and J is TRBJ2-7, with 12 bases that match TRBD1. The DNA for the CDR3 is TGTGCCAGCAGTTACTCCGGGACAGGGGGCTCCGAGCAGTACTTC. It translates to CASSYSGTGGSEQYF.